This TCR beta chain is drawn from a study of Ad26.COV2.S vaccination and SARS-CoV-2 variants. The CDR3 is made up of 16 amino acids. CDR1 is LNHDA and CDR2 is SQIVND in the germline V gene (reference sequence). With 5 bases clipped from V and 0 bases from J, the junction kept 7 bases outside the gene matches. This clone has just one count. TCRdb's copy holds only in-frame clones and misses some; the assay was immunoSEQ multiplex PCR. The profile shows 330,000 or so clones, 90% of them singletons. Specified treatment: about 20 received Ad26.COV2.S at low or high dose, single or two shots; about 5 received placebo; per-sample allocation not given. It was on day 63 after the first vaccine or placebo injection that samples were taken.

The V gene is TRBV19, the J gene TRBJ1-1; 9 bases align to TRBD1. The specimen comprised peripheral blood, sampled in a trial of Ad26.COV2.S vaccine versus placebo. The receptor was isolated from a person between 18 and 65 years old who received the Ad26.COV2.S COVID-19 vaccine or a placebo. The CDR3 region has the DNA TGTGCCAGTAGTGACAGGGGGGTGAGGATGAACACTGAAGCTTTCTTT. Amino acid sequence: CASSDRGVRMNTEAFF. The variable domain in full, with the rest retrieved from reference TRBV19 and TRBJ1-1, is DGGITQSPKYLFRKEGQNVTLSCEQNLNHDAMYWYRQDPGQGLRLIYYSQIVNDFQKGDIAEGYSVSREKKESFPLTVTSAQKNPTAFYLCASSDRGVRMNTEAFFGQGTRLTVV.